The rows below give T cell receptor beta chains drawn from one sample of a study of blood T cell repertoires in COVID-19. This table comes from immunoSEQ multiplex PCR, and its TCRdb copy is limited to in-frame clones, with some not included. The table lists over 150,000 clones, 83% of them singletons. The sample taken for sequencing was peripheral blood. All receptors come from a woman in her seventies with COVID-19, enrolled during active disease. The CDR3 runs from the conserved cysteine through the conserved F or W. The D gene is left open where the match is weak. Not every row has a clone size; where given, it reads once, few, many or a size class.

abundance,v_gene,d_gene,j_gene,CDR3aa,CDR3nt
-,TRBV9,TRBD2,TRBJ2-1,CASSVGTSGSLEQFF,TGTGCCAGCAGCGTGGGGACTAGCGGGAGTCTGGAGCAGTTCTTC
-,TRBV11-2,-,TRBJ1-1,CASSLLWETEAFF,TGTGCCAGCAGCTTGCTATGGGAGACTGAAGCTTTCTTT
-,TRBV28,-,TRBJ2-7,CASNGGSSYEQYF,TGTGCCAGCAACGGGGGTAGCTCCTACGAGCAGTACTTC
-,TRBV6-5,-,TRBJ1-3,CASSTRNTIYF,TGTGCCAGCTCCACTAGAAACACCATATATTTT
once,TRBV7-2,-,TRBJ2-6,CASSFREVSGANVLTF,TGTGCCAGCAGCTTCAGGGAAGTTTCCGGGGCCAACGTCCTGACTTTC
-,TRBV7-6,-,TRBJ1-1,CASSLERLADTEAFF,TGTGCCAGCAGCTTAGAGCGGCTAGCGGACACTGAAGCTTTCTTT
-,TRBV19,-,TRBJ2-6,CASSSSTSTSGANVLTF,TGTGCCAGTAGTTCTAGTACTAGCACCTCTGGGGCCAACGTCCTGACTTTC
-,TRBV28,-,TRBJ1-2,CASSLGQGGGYGYTF,TGTGCCAGCAGTTTAGGCCAGGGCGGGGGCTATGGCTACACCTTC
-,TRBV11-2,-,TRBJ1-1,CASSLGQVNTEAFF,TGTGCCAGCAGCTTAGGGCAGGTGAACACTGAAGCTTTCTTT
-,TRBV5-1,TRBD1,TRBJ2-7,CASSLQGQGFHEQYF,TGCGCCAGCAGCTTGCAAGGACAGGGGTTCCACGAGCAGTACTTC
-,TRBV11-3,TRBD2,TRBJ2-3,CASSPGGVGTDTQYF,TGTGCCAGCAGCCCCGGGGGGGTAGGAACAGATACGCAGTATTTT
few,TRBV5-4,-,TRBJ1-3,CASSRDNGNTIYF,TGTGCCAGCAGCCGGGACAACGGAAACACCATATATTTT
-,TRBV7-9,TRBD1,TRBJ1-6,CASSFSGGQGSPLHF,TGTGCCAGCAGCTTCAGCGGTGGACAGGGTTCACCCCTCCACTTT
once,TRBV28,-,TRBJ1-6,CASSFSIGGRGYSPLHF,TGTGCCAGCAGTTTCAGTATAGGAGGCAGGGGTTACTCACCCCTCCACTTT
few,TRBV24-1,TRBD1,TRBJ1-2,CATSGTGGDYGYTF,TGTGCCACCAGTGGTACAGGGGGAGACTATGGCTACACCTTC
few,TRBV6-6,-,TRBJ2-2,CASTPRAGKGTGELFF,TGTGCCAGCACCCCCAGGGCAGGGAAGGGTACCGGGGAGCTGTTTTTT
-,TRBV10-3,TRBD1,TRBJ2-7,CAIRSTTGGREYEQYF,TGTGCCATCAGATCCACAACAGGGGGACGGGAATACGAGCAGTACTTC
-,TRBV5-1,-,TRBJ2-7,CASSPDMRGYEQYF,TGCGCCAGCAGCCCGGACATGAGGGGGTACGAGCAGTACTTC
-,TRBV5-8,-,TRBJ2-5,CASNQRETQYF,TGTGCCAGCAATCAGCGGGAGACCCAGTACTTC
-,TRBV9,TRBD1,TRBJ2-3,CASQHRGSTDTQYF,TGTGCCAGCCAGCACAGGGGTAGTACAGATACGCAGTATTTT
-,TRBV19,TRBD1,TRBJ1-5,CASSKGQGQPQHF,TGTGCCAGTAGTAAGGGACAGGGGCAGCCCCAGCATTTT
once,TRBV12-3/TRBV12-4,TRBD1,TRBJ1-1,CASRRDSYTEAFF,TGTGCCAGCAGAAGGGACAGCTACACTGAAGCTTTCTTT
few,TRBV27,-,TRBJ1-1,CASSLVSGNTEAFF,TGTGCCAGCAGTTTAGTATCGGGAAACACTGAAGCTTTCTTT
-,TRBV28,-,TRBJ1-2,CASMGGGQAEAIYGYTF,TGTGCCAGCATGGGGGGTGGCCAGGCCGAGGCTATCTATGGCTACACCTTC
-,TRBV7-3,TRBD1,TRBJ2-1,CASSLWVGTGVSNEQFF,TGTGCCAGCAGCTTATGGGTGGGGACAGGGGTCAGCAATGAGCAGTTCTTC
few,TRBV9,TRBD1,TRBJ2-3,CASSVGSGTGLTDTQYF,TGTGCCAGCAGCGTAGGATCCGGGACAGGGTTAACAGATACGCAGTATTTT
-,TRBV29-1,TRBD1,TRBJ1-2,CSSVTGESGYTF,TGCAGCTCTGTGACAGGGGAGAGTGGCTACACCTTC
-,TRBV12-3/TRBV12-4,-,TRBJ2-7,CASSLAAGYEQYF,TGTGCCAGCAGTCTAGCCGCGGGGTACGAGCAGTACTTC
-,TRBV5-1,-,TRBJ1-1,CASSLSSGNTEAFF,TGCGCCAGCAGCTTGAGTTCGGGGAACACTGAAGCTTTCTTT
-,TRBV24-1,-,TRBJ2-2,CATSGSGTGNTGELFF,TGTGCCACCAGTGGAAGCGGGACAGGAAACACCGGGGAGCTGTTTTTT
-,TRBV7-9,-,TRBJ2-7,CASSLEGLGTYEQYF,TGTGCCAGCAGCTTGGAGGGACTGGGTACCTACGAGCAGTACTTC
-,TRBV7-9,TRBD1,TRBJ1-2,CASSRTGGNYGYTF,TGTGCCAGCAGCAGGACAGGGGGGAACTATGGCTACACCTTC
-,TRBV7-9,TRBD2,TRBJ2-5,CASSSAGTSFGETQYF,TGTGCCAGCAGCAGCGCCGGGACTAGCTTCGGGGAGACCCAGTACTTC
-,TRBV7-8,TRBD2,TRBJ2-3,CASSQETSGSKDTQYF,TGTGCCAGCAGCCAAGAGACTAGCGGGAGTAAGGATACGCAGTATTTT
few,TRBV9,TRBD1,TRBJ2-2,CASSASTGGRELFF,TGTGCCAGCAGCGCATCGACAGGGGGCCGGGAGCTGTTTTTT
-,TRBV7-9,-,TRBJ1-3,CASNSANVRGGNTIYF,TGTGCCAGCAATTCTGCCAACGTCAGGGGCGGAAACACCATATATTTT
-,TRBV14,-,TRBJ1-1,CASSQGTTAEAFF,TGTGCCAGCAGCCAAGGGACAACAGCTGAAGCTTTCTTT
-,TRBV9,-,TRBJ2-2,CASSVGRDTGELFF,TGTGCCAGCAGCGTAGGACGGGACACCGGGGAGCTGTTTTTT
-,TRBV5-5,TRBD1,TRBJ1-5,CASSLQGDSNQPQHF,TGTGCCAGCAGCCTTCAGGGGGATAGCAATCAGCCCCAGCATTTT
-,TRBV7-9,-,TRBJ2-5,CASSFFLADQETQYF,TGTGCCAGCAGCTTCTTTTTAGCGGACCAAGAGACCCAGTACTTC
-,TRBV5-5,-,TRBJ1-6,CASSPQQGRGYSPLHF,TGTGCCAGCAGTCCCCAACAGGGCCGCGGCTATTCACCCCTCCACTTT
-,TRBV6-5,TRBD1,TRBJ1-1,CASSLQGMNTEAFF,TGTGCCAGCAGTCTACAGGGGATGAACACTGAAGCTTTCTTT